The 10 T cell receptor beta chains below come from one sample, sequenced in a study of CD8+ T cells in alopecia areata. Sequencing templates came from extracted RNA that was reverse transcribed into cDNA. The assay was immunoSEQ multiplex PCR, and TCRdb's table has in-frame clones only and misses some. The profile shows around 250,000 clones, 65% to 70% of them singletons. Source: CD4+ T cells sorted from blood, taken at week 0. Receptors originate from a human donor with alopecia areata.

This chain uses TRBV9 with TRBJ2-3; perhaps TRBD2 as D (5 bases). Trimming pared 4 bases from V and 2 bases from J, leaving 20 bases between. There are 17 residues in the CDR3. CDR1 and CDR2 (germline): SGDLS, YYNGEE. CDR3: CASSSLTGGPLTDTQYF. CDR3 nucleotides: TGTGCCAGCAGCTCTTTGACCGGAGGTCCCCTCACAGATACGCAGTATTTT. The entire variable domain, with the rest obtained from reference TRBV9 and TRBJ2-3, is as follows: DSGVTQTPKHLITATGQRVTLRCSPRSGDLSVYWYQQSLDQGLQFLIQYYNGEERAKGNILERFSAQQFPDLHSELNLSSLELGDSALYFCASSSLTGGPLTDTQYFGPGTRLTVL.

This chain links TRBV30 with TRBJ2-7, with D unclear. Germline CDR1 is GTSNPN and CDR2 is SVGIG (reference sequence). The CDR3 length is 10 residues. V was cut by 7 bases and J by 1 base, with 5 bases left in between. The CDR3, as DNA: TGTGCCTACGGATCCTACGAGCAGTACTTC. Its translation is CAYGSYEQYF.

A note on this clone: The same CDR3 can be traced to other DNA sequences in this sample. V usage is TRBV29-1 and J usage is TRBJ1-2, with D perhaps matching TRBD1 (5 bases). Germline CDR1 SQVTM, CDR2 ANQGSEA. There are 13 residues in the CDR3. Trimming left V 3 bases short and J 0 bases short, with 8 bases between. CDR3: CSVEGRANYGYTF. DNA for the CDR3: TGCAGCGTTGAGGGCAGGGCTAACTATGGCTACACCTTC. The full variable domain, in which reference TRBV29-1 and TRBJ1-2 provide the parts outside the CDR3, is SAVISQKPSRDICQRGTSLTIQCQVDSQVTMMFWYRQQPGQSLTLIATANQGSEATYESGFVIDKFPISRPNLTFSTLTVSNMSPEDSSIYLCSVEGRANYGYTFGSGTRLTVV.

The V gene is TRBV5-1, the J gene TRBJ1-6; tentatively, D is TRBD1 (6 bases). Trimming pared 1 base from V and 10 bases from J, leaving 15 bases between. Germline CDR1 is SGHRS and CDR2 is YFSETQ. The CDR3 sequence is 15 residues long. The CDR3 nucleotides are TGCGCCAGCAGCTTGACTAACAGGGAGGGATCACCCCTCCACTTT. Encoded protein: CASSLTNREGSPLHF.

The V gene is TRBV6-5, the J gene TRBJ2-7; a possible D gene is TRBD1 (6 bases). The CDR3 runs to 14 residues. CDR1 is MNHEY and CDR2 is SVGAGI in the germline V gene. V lost 7 bases and J 4 bases, leaving 17 bases between the germline ends. The CDR3 DNA sequence: TGTGCCAGCACTAAAGGGCTACAGGGTTACGAGCAGTACTTC. It encodes CASTKGLQGYEQYF.

The chain carries TRBV29-1 and TRBJ2-2, with unresolved D. Germline-derived CDR1 and CDR2 are SQVTM and ANQGSEA. The CDR3 is made up of 14 amino acids. V shed 4 bases and J shed 0 bases, with 9 bases lying between them. CDR3 region: CSVGNGANTGELFF. The CDR3 DNA follows: TGCAGCGTTGGTAACGGCGCGAACACCGGGGAGCTGTTTTTT.

This clone was seen more than once but under ten times. This rearrangement joins TRBV6-5 to TRBJ1-2; tentative D call: TRBD1 (5 bases). Germline CDR1 reads MNHEY; CDR2 reads SVGAGI. Trimming took 8 bases from V and 1 from J, leaving 11 bases between them. This CDR3 spans 13 amino acids. The CDR3 spells CASERQINYGYTF. CDR3 nucleotides: TGTGCCAGCGAACGACAGATTAACTATGGCTACACCTTC.

This clone appeared a single time. The chain is built from TRBV5-1 and TRBJ2-7; tentative D call: TRBD2 (5 bases). CDR1 and CDR2 (germline): SGHRS, YFSETQ. Trimming removed 0 bases from V and 3 bases from J, with 13 bases in between. This CDR3 contains 15 residues. The DNA of the CDR3 is TGCGCCAGCAGCTTGGTAGGCGGGCAGATCTACGAGCAGTACTTC. Its translation is CASSLVGGQIYEQYF.

The gene calls are TRBV7-9 and TRBJ2-5; no definite D call. V lost 3 bases, J lost 3 bases, and 17 bases lay in between. The CDR3 consists of 16 residues. Germline CDR1 and CDR2: SEHNR and FQNEAQ (reference sequence). The CDR3 sequence: CASSLAERGGKETQYF. The DNA for the CDR3 is TGTGCCAGCAGCTTGGCCGAGCGAGGTGGCAAAGAGACCCAGTACTTC. Supplemented by reference TRBV7-9 and TRBJ2-5, the full variable domain reads DTGVSQNPRHKITKRGQNVTFRCDPISEHNRLYWYRQTLGQGPEFLTYFQNEAQLEKSRLLSDRFSAERPKGSFSTLEIQRTEQGDSAMYLCASSLAERGGKETQYFGPGTRLLVL.

The V call is TRBV7-3, the J call TRBJ2-5; D not resolved. The germline gives CDR1 SGHTA, CDR2 FQGTGA. This CDR3 comprises 13 residues. The germline V and J ends were trimmed by 5 bases and 5 bases, with 12 bases remaining between them. For the CDR3, the DNA is TGTGCCAGCAGCCGAGACCCGTTCGAGACCCAGTACTTC. Translated, it gives CASSRDPFETQYF.